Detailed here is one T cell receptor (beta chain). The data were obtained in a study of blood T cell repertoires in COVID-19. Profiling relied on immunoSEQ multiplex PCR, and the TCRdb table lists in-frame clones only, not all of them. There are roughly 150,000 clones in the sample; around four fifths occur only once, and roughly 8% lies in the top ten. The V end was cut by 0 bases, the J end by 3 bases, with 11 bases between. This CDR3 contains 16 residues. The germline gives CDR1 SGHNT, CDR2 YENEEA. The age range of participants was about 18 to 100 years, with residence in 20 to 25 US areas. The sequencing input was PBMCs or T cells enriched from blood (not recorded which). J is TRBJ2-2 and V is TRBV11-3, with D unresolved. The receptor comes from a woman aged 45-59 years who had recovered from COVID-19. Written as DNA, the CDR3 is TGTGCCAGCAGCTTAGATCAACAGAACTACACCGGGGAGCTGTTTTTT. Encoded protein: CASSLDQQNYTGELFF. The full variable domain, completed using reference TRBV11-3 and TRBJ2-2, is EAGVVQSPRYKIIEKKQPVAFWCNPISGHNTLYWYLQNLGQGPELLIRYENEEAVDDSQLPKDRFSAERLKGVDSTLKIQPAELGDSAVYLCASSLDQQNYTGELFFGEGSRLTVL.